These 16 T cell receptor beta chains were sequenced from one sample in a study of blood T cell repertoires in COVID-19. The data were produced by immunoSEQ multiplex PCR, yet TCRdb's version contains in-frame clones alone and is incomplete. In the table there are some 400,000 clones, over 65% of which are singletons. Material: peripheral blood. These receptors all come from a human donor with acute or convalescent COVID-19. The donor label of this sample is uncertain.

This chain links TRBV20-1 with TRBJ1-6; TRBD1 might be the D (6 bases). The CDR3 is 14 amino acids. Trimming removed 3 bases at V and 9 bases at J, with 15 bases between. CDR1 is DFQATT, CDR2 SNEGSKA, per germline (reference sequence). The DNA for the CDR3 is TGCAGTGCTAGTGGGGGGCGCGGGGGTTCACCCCTCCACTTT. This translates into CSASGGRGGSPLHF.

The V call is TRBV6-5, the J call TRBJ1-6, with D perhaps TRBD1 (6 bases). This CDR3 has 14 amino acids. V gave up 6 bases and J gave up 10 bases, with 16 bases separating them. CDR1 and CDR2 from the germline V gene are MNHEY and SVGAGI. The CDR3 nucleotides are TGTGCCAGCAGGCCTACAGGGACAAGGTCACCCCTCCACTTT. It translates to CASRPTGTRSPLHF.

The chain recombines TRBV28 with TRBJ1-2, with TRBD1 matching 11 bases. Looked up from germline, CDR1 is MDHEN and CDR2 is SYDVKM. The CDR3 is 16 amino acids. J lost 5 bases, V lost 2 bases, and 7 bases had no gene match. This CDR3 is CASSLMDRGLGYGYTF. The CDR3 coding sequence is TGTGCCAGCAGTTTAATGGACAGGGGGCTAGGGTATGGCTACACCTTC.

V and J are TRBV4-1 and TRBJ2-5; 8 nucleotides align to TRBD2. Germline V gene data show CDR1 as MGHRA and CDR2 as YSYEKL. Trimming took 0 bases from V and 3 from J; bases not matched to a gene: 6. CDR3 length: 16 amino acids. The CDR3 sequence: CASSQDSGAGEETQYF. The DNA of the CDR3 is TGCGCCAGCAGCCAAGATAGCGGGGCAGGGGAAGAGACCCAGTACTTC.

The chain links TRBV27 to TRBJ1-2, with no clear D. CDR1 is MNHEY, CDR2 SMNVEV, per germline (reference sequence). Deletions cut 7 bases from V and 0 bases from J, with 12 bases between. The CDR3 runs 14 residues. CDR3 sequence: CASNRGGANYGYTF. CDR3 DNA sequence: TGTGCCAGCAACCGAGGTGGCGCTAACTATGGCTACACCTTC.

The chain has TRBV5-1 and TRBJ2-1; 15 bases align to TRBD2. Germline CDR1 reads SGHRS; CDR2 reads YFSETQ. V lost 0 bases to trimming and J lost 10 bases; unmatched junction nucleotides: 5. CDR3 length equals 16 residues. CDR3 region: CASSLAGLAGGREQFF. For the CDR3, the DNA is TGCGCCAGCAGCTTGGCCGGACTAGCGGGAGGGCGGGAGCAGTTCTTC.

Worth noting for this clone: This CDR3 is also generated by other DNA sequences in the sample. The chain couples TRBV27 to TRBJ2-2; 10 positions match TRBD1. Per germline, CDR1 MNHEY and CDR2 SMNVEV (reference sequence). V was pared by 5 bases and J by 6 bases, with 6 bases of the junction left unmatched. This CDR3 spans 15 amino acids. In DNA form, the CDR3 reads TGTGCCAGCAGTCCGAGACAGGGGGCAGCCGGGGAGCTGTTTTTT. Translated: CASSPRQGAAGELFF.

This clone was observed once. V gene TRBV10-3 combines with J gene TRBJ1-1; 10 bases fit TRBD1. The CDR3 extends over 14 amino acids. From germline, CDR1 is ENHRY and CDR2 SYGVKD. V shed 6 bases and J 3 bases; nucleotides not matched to a gene: 4. As DNA, the CDR3 is TGTGCCATCAGCCCGACAGGGGGCTACACTGAAGCTTTCTTT. It codes for CAISPTGGYTEAFF.

The rearrangement joins TRBV5-6 to TRBJ1-5; 9 nucleotides agree with TRBD1. Germline V gene lookup returns CDR1 SGHDT and CDR2 YYEEEE. This CDR3 contains 16 residues. After removal of 2 bases from V and 0 bases from J, the junction contained 3 bases not matched to a gene. CDR3 coding DNA: TGTGCCAGCAGCTTAGGACAGGGGTATAGCAATCAGCCCCAGCATTTT. As protein: CASSLGQGYSNQPQHF.

The chain joins TRBV4-1 to TRBJ1-1; perhaps TRBD1 as D (6 bases). In germline, CDR1 is MGHRA, CDR2 YSYEKL. The length of the CDR3 is 16 residues. V was cut by 2 bases and J by 1 base, with 14 bases left in between. The CDR3 here is CASSQSYRVPNTEAFF. CDR3 DNA sequence: TGCGCCAGCAGCCAATCCTACAGGGTACCGAACACTGAAGCTTTCTTT.

This chain joins TRBV19 and TRBJ2-1; 9 bases are shared with TRBD2. Germline CDR1 is LNHDA and CDR2 is SQIVND (reference sequence). The CDR3 has 15 residues. Trimming took 5 bases from V and 4 from J; bases not matched to a gene: 6. The CDR3 nucleotides are TGTGCCAGTAGTCGCGGCGGGAGGGTTTACAATGAGCAGTTCTTC. This gives the protein CASSRGGRVYNEQFF.

The chain joins TRBV5-6 to TRBJ1-2; possible D gene TRBD1, 5 bases. The CDR3 runs 12 residues. Looked up from germline, CDR1 is SGHDT and CDR2 is YYEEEE. Deletions cut 4 bases from V and 4 bases from J, with 8 bases between. The chain's CDR3 is CASSVTAYGYTF. The CDR3 DNA reads as TGTGCCAGCAGCGTGACAGCCTATGGCTACACCTTC.

This sequence joins TRBV10-2 and TRBJ1-2; TRBD1 agrees at 10 bases. The CDR3 is 13 amino acids. Germline CDR1 WSHSY, CDR2 SAAADI. V trimming: 8 bases; J trimming: 4 bases; junction bases outside the gene matches: 4. The CDR3 DNA reads as TGCGCCAGCGGGGACAGGGGAGGCTATGGCTACACCTTC. Protein sequence: CASGDRGGYGYTF.

This rearrangement joins TRBV10-3 to TRBJ1-1; 12 positions match TRBD1. With V trimmed by 6 bases and J by 4 bases, 3 bases remained unmatched. The CDR3 spans 14 residues. CDR1 and CDR2 from the germline V gene are ENHRY and SYGVKD. This CDR3 is CAIRGQGATTEAFF. The CDR3 DNA follows: TGTGCCATCAGGGGACAGGGGGCGACCACTGAAGCTTTCTTT.

The chain couples TRBV19 to TRBJ1-5; D gene unclear. Between the trimmed V and J ends, which lost 5 bases and 4 bases, there was a span of 15 bases. Germline V gene sequence: CDR1 LNHDA, CDR2 SQIVND (reference sequence). The CDR3 length is 15 residues. In DNA form, the CDR3 reads TGTGCCAGTAGTCCCCGGGGAGTGGCTAATCAGCCCCAGCATTTT. Translated: CASSPRGVANQPQHF.

This clone was counted a few times. The CDR3 protein is CSVRSGGENTIYF. CDR3 DNA sequence: TGCAGCGTTCGATCAGGGGGTGAAAACACCATATATTTT. V usage is TRBV29-1 and J usage is TRBJ1-3; 7 bases map to TRBD1. With 5 bases clipped from V and 6 bases from J, the junction kept 7 bases outside the gene matches. Germline-derived CDR1 and CDR2 are SQVTM and ANQGSEA. This CDR3 has 13 amino acids.